This T cell receptor (beta chain) is from a study of T-cell memory formation after mild COVID-19. This clonotype was seen a handful of times. A single record per CDR3 protein comes from TCRdb applying MiXCR to the 5' RACE reads. Of fewer than 400,000 distinct CDR3 sequences listed, 16% were seen once; the top ten hold around a fifth. What was sequenced was PBMCs or a T cell subset sorted from them (not recorded which). The receptor was isolated from a man younger than 30 who had mild COVID-19 (a few samples of this study predate the infection). Cell type and time point are not known.

The CDR3 coding sequence is TGTGCCAGCAGTTTGAGAACAGATTACAATGAGCAGTTCTTC. This encodes CASSLRTDYNEQFF. The V call is TRBV27, the J call TRBJ2-1, with unresolved D. CDR1 is MNHEY, CDR2 SMNVEV, per germline (reference sequence). This CDR3 contains 14 residues. Trimming removed 3 bases at V and 4 bases at J, with 10 bases between.